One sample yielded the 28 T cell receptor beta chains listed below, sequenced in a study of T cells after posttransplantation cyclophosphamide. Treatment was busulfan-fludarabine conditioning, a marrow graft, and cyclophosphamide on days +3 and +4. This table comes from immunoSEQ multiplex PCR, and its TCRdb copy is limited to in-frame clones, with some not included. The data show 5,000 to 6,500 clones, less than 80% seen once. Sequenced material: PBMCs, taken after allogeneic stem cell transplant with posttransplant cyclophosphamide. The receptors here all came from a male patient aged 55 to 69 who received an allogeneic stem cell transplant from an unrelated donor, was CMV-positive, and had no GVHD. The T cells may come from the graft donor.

The CDR3 coding sequence is TGCGCCAGCAGCTCCGGACAGGGGGGATATTCGGGTACGCAGTATTTT. Translated: CASSSGQGGYSGTQYF. The chain combines TRBV5-1 with TRBJ2-3; 10 bases are shared with TRBD1. This CDR3 comprises 16 residues. After removal of 3 bases from V and 8 bases from J, the junction contained 12 bases not matched to a gene. Germline V gene lookup returns CDR1 SGHRS and CDR2 YFSETQ.

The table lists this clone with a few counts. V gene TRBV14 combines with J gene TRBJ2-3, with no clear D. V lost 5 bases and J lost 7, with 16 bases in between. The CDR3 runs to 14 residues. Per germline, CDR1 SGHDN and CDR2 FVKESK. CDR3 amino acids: CASSGVRGANTQYF. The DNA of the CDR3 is TGTGCCAGCAGCGGTGTTAGAGGTGCAAATACGCAGTATTTT.

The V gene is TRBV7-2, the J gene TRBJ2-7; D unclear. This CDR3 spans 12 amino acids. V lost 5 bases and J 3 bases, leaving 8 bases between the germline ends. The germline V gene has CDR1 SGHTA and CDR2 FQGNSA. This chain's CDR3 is CASSPTHYEQYF. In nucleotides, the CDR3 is TGTGCCAGCAGCCCTACTCACTACGAGCAGTACTTC.

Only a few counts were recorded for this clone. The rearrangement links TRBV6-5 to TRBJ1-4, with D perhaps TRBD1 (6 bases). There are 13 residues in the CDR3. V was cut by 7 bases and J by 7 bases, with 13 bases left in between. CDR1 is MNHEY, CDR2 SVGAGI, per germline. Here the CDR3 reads CASKQGVSEKLFF. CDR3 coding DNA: TGTGCCAGCAAACAGGGCGTTAGTGAAAAACTGTTTTTT.

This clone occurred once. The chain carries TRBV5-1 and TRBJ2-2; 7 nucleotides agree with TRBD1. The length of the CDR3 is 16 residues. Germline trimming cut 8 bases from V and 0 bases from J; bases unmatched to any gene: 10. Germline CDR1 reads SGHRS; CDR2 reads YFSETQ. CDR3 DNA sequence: TGCGCCAGAGCAGGGGGTCGGACTGCGAACACCGGGGAGCTGTTTTTT. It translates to CARAGGRTANTGELFF.

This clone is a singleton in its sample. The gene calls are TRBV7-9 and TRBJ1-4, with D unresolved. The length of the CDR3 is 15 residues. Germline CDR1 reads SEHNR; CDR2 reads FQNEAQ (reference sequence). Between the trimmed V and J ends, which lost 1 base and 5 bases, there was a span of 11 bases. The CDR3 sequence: CASSLGAAPNEKLFF. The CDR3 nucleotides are TGTGCCAGCAGCTTAGGTGCGGCACCGAATGAAAAACTGTTTTTT. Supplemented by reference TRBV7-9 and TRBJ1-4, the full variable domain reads DTGVSQNPRHKITKRGQNVTFRCDPISEHNRLYWYRQTLGQGPEFLTYFQNEAQLEKSRLLSDRFSAERPKGSFSTLEIQRTEQGDSAMYLCASSLGAAPNEKLFFGSGTQLSVL.

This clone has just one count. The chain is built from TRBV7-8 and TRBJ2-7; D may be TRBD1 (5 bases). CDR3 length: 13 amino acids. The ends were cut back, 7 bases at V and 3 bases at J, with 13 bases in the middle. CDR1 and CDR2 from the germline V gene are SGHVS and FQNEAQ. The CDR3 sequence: CASTDRSYYEQYF. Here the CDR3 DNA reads TGTGCCAGCACCGACAGATCTTACTACGAGCAGTACTTC.

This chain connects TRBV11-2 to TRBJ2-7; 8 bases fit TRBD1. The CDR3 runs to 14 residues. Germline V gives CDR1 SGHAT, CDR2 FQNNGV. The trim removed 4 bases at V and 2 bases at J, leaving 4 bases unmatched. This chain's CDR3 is CASSSDRGTYEQYF. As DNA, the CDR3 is TGTGCCAGCAGCTCCGACAGGGGCACCTACGAGCAGTACTTC.

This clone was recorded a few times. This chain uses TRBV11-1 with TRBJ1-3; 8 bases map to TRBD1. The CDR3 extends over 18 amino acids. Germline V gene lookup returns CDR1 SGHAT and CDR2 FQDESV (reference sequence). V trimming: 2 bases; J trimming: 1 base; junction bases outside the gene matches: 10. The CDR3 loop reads CASSLSYQGAGSGNTIYF. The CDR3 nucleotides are TGTGCCAGCAGCTTATCCTATCAGGGGGCAGGGTCTGGAAACACCATATATTTT.

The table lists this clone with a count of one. This CDR3 is CASTPQRQGRDEQFF. The CDR3 DNA is TGTGCCAGCACCCCTCAGCGACAGGGAAGGGATGAGCAGTTCTTC. The chain joins TRBV7-9 to TRBJ2-1; 7 nucleotides agree with TRBD1. The CDR3 runs 15 residues. The V gene end was trimmed by 7 bases and the J gene end by 8 bases; junction bases not matched to a gene: 14. Per germline, CDR1 SEHNR and CDR2 FQNEAQ (reference sequence).

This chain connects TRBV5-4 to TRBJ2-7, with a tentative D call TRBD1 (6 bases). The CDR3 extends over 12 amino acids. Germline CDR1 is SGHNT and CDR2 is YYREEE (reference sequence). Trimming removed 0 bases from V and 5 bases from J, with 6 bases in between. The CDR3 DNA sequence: TGTGCCAGCAGCTTGGACAGGGACGAGCAGTACTTC. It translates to CASSLDRDEQYF.

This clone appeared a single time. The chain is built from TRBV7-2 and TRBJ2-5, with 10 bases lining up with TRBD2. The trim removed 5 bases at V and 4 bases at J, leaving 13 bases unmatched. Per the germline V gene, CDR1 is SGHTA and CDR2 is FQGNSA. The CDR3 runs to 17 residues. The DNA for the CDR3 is TGTGCCAGCAGCCCCCATCTAGGACTAGCGGCGGCAGAGACCCAGTACTTC. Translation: CASSPHLGLAAAETQYF.

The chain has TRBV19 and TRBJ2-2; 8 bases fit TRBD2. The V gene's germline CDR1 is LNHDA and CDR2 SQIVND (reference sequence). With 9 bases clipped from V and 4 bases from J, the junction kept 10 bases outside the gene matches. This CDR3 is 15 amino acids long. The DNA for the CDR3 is TGTGCCAGCAAAAGTAGCGGGGCGACCACCGGGGAGCTGTTTTTT. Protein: CASKSSGATTGELFF.

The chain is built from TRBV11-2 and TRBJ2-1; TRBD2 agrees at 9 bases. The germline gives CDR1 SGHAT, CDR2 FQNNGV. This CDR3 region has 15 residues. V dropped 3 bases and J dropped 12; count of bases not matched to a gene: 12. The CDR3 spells CASSLIAGAHGRQFF. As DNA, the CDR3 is TGTGCCAGCAGCTTGATAGCGGGGGCCCACGGGAGGCAGTTCTTC.

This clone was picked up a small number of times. CDR3 sequence: CASSLQGYTEAFF. Written as DNA, the CDR3 is TGTGCCAGCAGCCTACAGGGTTACACTGAAGCTTTCTTT. The J gene is TRBJ1-1, the V gene TRBV2, with D perhaps matching TRBD1 (6 bases). Looked up from germline, CDR1 is SNHLY and CDR2 is FYNNEI. The germline V and J ends were trimmed by 6 bases and 3 bases, with 11 bases remaining between them. The CDR3 extends over 13 amino acids.

The CDR3 DNA follows: TGTGCCAGCAGCAAAGGGACAGGGACCTACGAGCAGTACTTC. Translating it yields CASSKGTGTYEQYF. The genes are TRBV5-6 and TRBJ2-7; TRBD1 matches at 9 bases. J gave up 2 bases and V 4 bases, and 4 bases lay outside the gene matches. From germline, CDR1 is SGHDT and CDR2 YYEEEE. This CDR3 region has 14 residues.

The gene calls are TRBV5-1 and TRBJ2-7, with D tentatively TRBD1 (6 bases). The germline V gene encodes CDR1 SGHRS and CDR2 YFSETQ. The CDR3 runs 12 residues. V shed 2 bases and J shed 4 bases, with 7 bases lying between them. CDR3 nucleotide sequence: TGCGCCAGCAGCTTCAGGGGATACGAGCAGTACTTC. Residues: CASSFRGYEQYF.

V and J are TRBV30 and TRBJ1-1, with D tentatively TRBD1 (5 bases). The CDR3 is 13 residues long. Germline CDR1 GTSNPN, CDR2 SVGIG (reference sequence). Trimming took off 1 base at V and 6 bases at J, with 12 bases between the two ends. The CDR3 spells CAWSASGMAEAFF. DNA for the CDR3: TGTGCCTGGAGTGCCTCAGGGATGGCTGAAGCTTTCTTT. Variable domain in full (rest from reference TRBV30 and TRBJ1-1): SQTIHQWPATLVQPVGSPLSLECTVEGTSNPNLYWYRQAAGRGLQLLFYSVGIGQISSEVPQNLSASRPQDRQFILSSKKLLLSDSGFYLCAWSASGMAEAFFGQGTRLTVV.

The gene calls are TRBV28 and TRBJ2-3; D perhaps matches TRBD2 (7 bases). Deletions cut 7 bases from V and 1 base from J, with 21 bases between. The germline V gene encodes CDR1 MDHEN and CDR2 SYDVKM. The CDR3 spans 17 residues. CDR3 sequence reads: CASIGGDGRSRTDTQYF. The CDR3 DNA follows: TGTGCCAGCATAGGGGGGGACGGCAGATCACGCACAGATACGCAGTATTTT.

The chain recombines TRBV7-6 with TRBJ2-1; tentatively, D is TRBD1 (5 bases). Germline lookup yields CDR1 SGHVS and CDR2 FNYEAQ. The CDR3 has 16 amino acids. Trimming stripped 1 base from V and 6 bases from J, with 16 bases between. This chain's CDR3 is CASSLEGLIGANEQFF. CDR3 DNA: TGTGCCAGCAGCTTAGAAGGCCTCATAGGGGCCAATGAGCAGTTCTTC.

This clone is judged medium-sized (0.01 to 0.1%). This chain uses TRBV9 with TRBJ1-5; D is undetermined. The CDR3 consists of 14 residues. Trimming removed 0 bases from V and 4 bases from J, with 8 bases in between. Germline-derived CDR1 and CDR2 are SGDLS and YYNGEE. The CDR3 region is CASSVGHANQPQHF. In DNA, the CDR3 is TGTGCCAGCAGCGTAGGACATGCTAATCAGCCCCAGCATTTT.

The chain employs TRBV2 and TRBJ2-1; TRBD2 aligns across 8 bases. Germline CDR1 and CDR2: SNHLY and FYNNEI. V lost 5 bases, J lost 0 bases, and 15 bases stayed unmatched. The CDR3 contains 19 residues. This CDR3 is CASSYMTSASLSSYNEQFF. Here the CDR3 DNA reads TGTGCCAGCAGTTATATGACTAGCGCTTCACTGAGCTCCTACAATGAGCAGTTCTTC. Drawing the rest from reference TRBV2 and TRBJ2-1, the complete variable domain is EPEVTQTPSHQVTQMGQEVILRCVPISNHLYFYWYRQILGQKVEFLVSFYNNEISEKSEIFDDQFSVERPDGSNFTLKIRSTKLEDSAMYFCASSYMTSASLSSYNEQFFGPGTRLTVL.

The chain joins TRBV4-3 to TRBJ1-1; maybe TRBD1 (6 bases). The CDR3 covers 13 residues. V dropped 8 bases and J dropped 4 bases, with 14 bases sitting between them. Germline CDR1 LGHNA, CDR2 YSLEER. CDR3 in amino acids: CASRPDSFTEAFF. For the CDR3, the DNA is TGCGCCAGCCGACCGGACAGTTTCACTGAAGCTTTCTTT.

The CDR3 loop reads CASSFFAGGKNIQYF. For the CDR3, the DNA is TGTGCCAGCAGTTTCTTTGCGGGTGGCAAAAACATTCAGTACTTC. This sequence joins TRBV28 and TRBJ2-4; D perhaps matches TRBD2 (5 bases). The CDR3 has 15 amino acids. V was pared by 3 bases and J by 3 bases, with 12 bases between. CDR1 is MDHEN, CDR2 SYDVKM, per germline.

The CDR3 spells CASSRTMTSGVNFAQYF. For the CDR3, the DNA is TGTGCCAGCAGCCGTACAATGACTAGCGGGGTGAACTTTGCGCAGTATTTT. This chain joins TRBV7-9 and TRBJ2-3, with 11 bases fitting TRBD2. The V gene end was trimmed by 5 bases and the J gene end by 10 bases; junction bases not matched to a gene: 17. The CDR3 covers 17 residues. The V gene's germline CDR1 is SEHNR and CDR2 FQNEAQ (reference sequence).

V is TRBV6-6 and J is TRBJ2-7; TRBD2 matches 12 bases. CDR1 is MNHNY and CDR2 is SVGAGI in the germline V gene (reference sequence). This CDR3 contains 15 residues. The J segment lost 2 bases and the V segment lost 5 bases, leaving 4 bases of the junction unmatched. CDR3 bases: TGTGCCAGCAGTCAGACTAGCGGGGGCACCTACGAGCAGTACTTC. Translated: CASSQTSGGTYEQYF.

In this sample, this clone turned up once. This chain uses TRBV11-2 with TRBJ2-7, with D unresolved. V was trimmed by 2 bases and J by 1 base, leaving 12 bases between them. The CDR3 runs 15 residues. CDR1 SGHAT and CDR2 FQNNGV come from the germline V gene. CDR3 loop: CASSLLASSSYEQYF. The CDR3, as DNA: TGTGCCAGCAGCTTACTGGCTAGTAGTTCCTACGAGCAGTACTTC.

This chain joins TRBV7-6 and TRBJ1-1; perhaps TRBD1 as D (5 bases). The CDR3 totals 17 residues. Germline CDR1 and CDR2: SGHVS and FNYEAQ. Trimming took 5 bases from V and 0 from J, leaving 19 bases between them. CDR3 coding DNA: TGTGCCAGCAGCGCTAATCCGGACAAACTTATGAACACTGAAGCTTTCTTT. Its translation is CASSANPDKLMNTEAFF.